The sequence of this T cell receptor (beta chain) was determined in a study of radiotherapy plus CTLA-4 blockade in lung cancer. This clone was counted once. Its antigen is unidentified. V shed 4 bases, J shed 2 bases, and the junction held 8 bases outside the gene matches. Germline V gene lookup returns CDR1 MNHEY and CDR2 SVGAGI. CDR3 length equals 16 residues. The method was immunoSEQ multiplex PCR; TCRdb's version includes in-frame clones alone and lacks a portion of them. Altogether some 30,000 clones are present, around 75% being singletons, with the ten largest covering around 14%. General study findings and limits: In blood, early T cell clone dynamics reportedly predicted response best, together with interferon-beta. TCR clones of tumor origin grew in blood after radiotherapy plus ipilimumab.

The sequence was collected from a human donor with non-small cell lung cancer that progressed on radiotherapy plus ipilimumab. The chain joins TRBV6-5 to TRBJ1-3, with 7 positions matching TRBD1. The specimen comprised peripheral blood, sampled from a patient treated with radiotherapy plus ipilimumab. The CDR3 sequence: CASSLTGTGAGNTIYF. In DNA form, the CDR3 reads TGTGCCAGCAGTTTGACAGGGACTGGCGCTGGAAACACCATATATTTT.